Presented here are 15 T cell receptor beta chains from one specimen sequenced in a study of T cell clonotyping in hematopoietic cell transplantation. TCRdb's table, derived via immunoSEQ multiplex PCR, lists solely in-frame clones and lacks some. The table shows under 7,500 clones, with roughly 90% occurring only once. Material: peripheral blood mononuclear cells, obtained 100 days after allogeneic stem cell transplant. These receptors were taken from a male patient aged 40 to 55 who had an allogeneic stem cell transplant from an unrelated donor, so the T cells may come from the graft donor. Some clones in this sample may be carry-over from other donors' samples.

This rearrangement joins TRBV11-2 to TRBJ1-1, with D tentatively TRBD1 (6 bases). CDR3 length: 16 residues. Trimming cost V 0 bases and J 0 bases, with 11 bases left between them. Looked up from germline, CDR1 is SGHAT and CDR2 is FQNNGV. In DNA form, the CDR3 reads TGTGCCAGCAGCTTAGATCTTGACAGGATGAACACTGAAGCTTTCTTT. Protein sequence: CASSLDLDRMNTEAFF. The whole variable domain, filled in from reference TRBV11-2 and TRBJ1-1, reads EAGVAQSPRYKIIEKRQSVAFWCNPISGHATLYWYQQILGQGPKLLIQFQNNGVVDDSQLPKDRFSAERLKGVDSTLKIQPAKLEDSAVYLCASSLDLDRMNTEAFFGQGTRLTVV.

J is TRBJ2-1 and V is TRBV6-5; D may be TRBD2 (5 bases). Trimming left V 0 bases short and J 9 bases short, with 18 bases between. The germline gives CDR1 MNHEY, CDR2 SVGAGI. This CDR3 spans 16 amino acids. CDR3 in DNA: TGTGCCAGCAGTTACTCGAGGGCAGGCGGTAAAGGTGAGCAGTTCTTC. Protein product: CASSYSRAGGKGEQFF.

The rearrangement uses TRBV4-2 and TRBJ2-3; 9 nucleotides align to TRBD2. V lost 3 bases, J lost 4 bases, and 5 bases stayed unmatched. CDR1 and CDR2 from the germline V gene are LGHNA and YNFKEQ. The CDR3 runs 15 residues. In DNA form, the CDR3 reads TGTGCCAGCAGCCATCGCCGCGGGGGGGCAGATACGCAGTATTTT. Translation: CASSHRRGGADTQYF.

This rearrangement joins TRBV6-5 to TRBJ1-2, with D uncertain. V was trimmed by 0 bases and J by 1 base, leaving 6 bases between them. The CDR3 extends over 14 amino acids. Germline-derived CDR1 and CDR2 are MNHEY and SVGAGI. The CDR3 sequence is CASSYSEVNYGYTF. DNA of the CDR3: TGTGCCAGCAGTTACTCGGAGGTTAACTATGGCTACACCTTC.

The chain links TRBV28 to TRBJ2-5, with TRBD2 matching over 10 bases. V was pared by 5 bases and J by 5 bases, with 14 bases of the junction left unmatched. In germline, CDR1 is MDHEN, CDR2 SYDVKM. This CDR3 is 17 amino acids long. Here the CDR3 reads CASSPILGLADGETQYF. The CDR3 DNA reads TGTGCCAGCAGTCCAATCCTAGGACTAGCGGATGGGGAGACCCAGTACTTC.

J is TRBJ2-1 and V is TRBV30; TRBD1 matches at 10 bases. Germline V lookup: CDR1 GTSNPN, CDR2 SVGIG (reference sequence). This CDR3 spans 14 amino acids. V was pared by 3 bases and J by 6 bases, with 5 bases of the junction left unmatched. The CDR3 loop is CAWRKGQGFNEQFF. CDR3 bases: TGTGCCTGGAGGAAGGGACAGGGGTTCAATGAGCAGTTCTTC.

The chain joins TRBV6-5 to TRBJ1-5; TRBD1 matches at 7 bases. V was pared by 6 bases and J by 5 bases, with 4 bases of the junction left unmatched. This CDR3 contains 13 residues. Per the germline V gene, CDR1 is MNHEY and CDR2 is SVGAGI. CDR3 DNA sequence: TGTGCCAGCAGGATCCAGGGGGATCAGCCCCAGCATTTT. Protein sequence: CASRIQGDQPQHF.

The V call is TRBV30, the J call TRBJ2-3; tentatively, D is TRBD2 (6 bases). The CDR3 contains 15 residues. Germline V CDR1 and CDR2: GTSNPN, SVGIG (reference sequence). In nucleotides, the CDR3 is TGTGCAGCAACAGCAAACCCTAGCGTTACAGATACGCAGTATTTT. Amino acids: CAATANPSVTDTQYF.

The rearrangement uses TRBV4-1 and TRBJ1-2, with D unresolved. CDR3 size: 14 residues. From germline, CDR1 is MGHRA and CDR2 YSYEKL. The germline V and J ends were trimmed by 0 bases and 8 bases, with 13 bases remaining between them. This chain's CDR3 is CASSQDPHREGYTF. In nucleotides, the CDR3 is TGCGCCAGCAGCCAAGATCCTCACCGAGAGGGCTACACCTTC.

The chain recombines TRBV19 with TRBJ2-5, with D unclear. In germline, CDR1 is LNHDA, CDR2 SQIVND (reference sequence). Trimming pared 5 bases from V and 3 bases from J, leaving 10 bases between. CDR3 length: 13 amino acids. The CDR3 region is CASSPSSKETQYF. The CDR3 bases are TGTGCCAGTAGTCCCAGTAGCAAAGAGACCCAGTACTTC. The full variable domain, in which reference TRBV19 and TRBJ2-5 provide the parts outside the CDR3, is DGGITQSPKYLFRKEGQNVTLSCEQNLNHDAMYWYRQDPGQGLRLIYYSQIVNDFQKGDIAEGYSVSREKKESFPLTVTSAQKNPTAFYLCASSPSSKETQYFGPGTRLLVL.

This clone was found once. The chain links TRBV10-3 to TRBJ1-2, with D hard to call. Trimming removed 7 bases at V and 0 bases at J, with 18 bases between. The CDR3 has 16 residues. CDR1 ENHRY and CDR2 SYGVKD come from the germline V gene. Here the CDR3 reads CAIKSDWGFSNYGYTF. In nucleotides, the CDR3 is TGTGCCATCAAATCGGACTGGGGATTCTCTAACTATGGCTACACCTTC.

The chain joins TRBV7-2 to TRBJ2-7; 10 bases match TRBD1. The CDR3 is made up of 14 amino acids. V shed 4 bases, J shed 4 bases, and the junction held 4 bases outside the gene matches. Germline V gives CDR1 SGHTA, CDR2 FQGNSA. CDR3 nucleotides: TGTGCCAGCAGCTCTCTGGACAGGGGGTACGAGCAGTACTTC. Translating gives CASSSLDRGYEQYF.

The chain links TRBV28 to TRBJ2-7; no reliable D call. The CDR3 consists of 13 residues. Germline V CDR1 and CDR2: MDHEN, SYDVKM. Trimming stripped 6 bases from V and 5 bases from J, with 14 bases between. The CDR3 region has the DNA TGTGCCAGCAGACCGCCCGGGTTCAACGAGCAGTACTTC. This sequence encodes CASRPPGFNEQYF.

The V and J genes are TRBV4-1 and TRBJ1-1, with TRBD1 matching over 8 bases. CDR1 and CDR2 (germline): MGHRA, YSYEKL. The CDR3 is made up of 13 amino acids. V dropped 2 bases and J dropped 5; count of bases not matched to a gene: 1. The CDR3, as DNA: TGCGCCAGCAGCCAAAGGACAGGGACTGAAGCTTTCTTT. Translation: CASSQRTGTEAFF.

The chain has TRBV29-1 and TRBJ2-2; D is possibly TRBD1 or TRBD2 (5 bases each). With 7 bases removed from V and 5 bases from J, the gap between germline ends came to 20 bases. There are 15 residues in the CDR3. Germline V gene data show CDR1 as SQVTM and CDR2 as ANQGSEA. CDR3 amino acids: CSAPGAGLDTGELFF. The CDR3, as DNA: TGCAGCGCCCCCGGGGCAGGGTTGGATACCGGGGAGCTGTTTTTT.